This T cell receptor beta chain was obtained from a study of blood T cell repertoires in COVID-19. Study details: COVID-19 samples, acute and convalescent, were from the United States, Italy and Spain. In each case, the material was cDNA or gDNA derived from T cells, B-cell-depleted T cells, or PBMCs.

The V and J ends lost 7 bases and 6 bases, in that order; junction bases with no gene match: 9. The CDR3 covers 14 residues. Germline values: CDR1 SNHLY, CDR2 FYNNEI. As originally analysed: Amplification with reference gene primers provided the estimates of nucleated cell counts. Clones were sequenced by immunoSEQ multiplex PCR, and TCRdb holds only the in-frame ones, with some missing. V and J calls and clone size are copied from that table; D and trimming were computed from the DNA. The data contain 86,000 or so clones, roughly 78% of them seen just once; the ten biggest clones take up 0.95% to 1.5%.

This sequence was found in an elderly woman with acute or convalescent COVID-19. The chain combines TRBV2 with TRBJ2-1; 7 bases are a match to TRBD2. Material: peripheral blood. In DNA, the CDR3 is TGTGCCAGCACGGGGGGTATGATCTTCAATGAGCAGTTCTTC. This gives the protein CASTGGMIFNEQFF.